The present T cell receptor beta chain was sequenced within a study of cytomegalovirus exposure and HLA in healthy donors. Germline CDR1 MGHRA, CDR2 YSYEKL. The CDR3 length is 13 residues. The V end lost 4 bases, the J end lost 8 bases, and 12 bases lay between the germline ends. As to this clone: Its antigen is still unknown.

Study-wide points: Later on, a genetic analysis was performed. It linked a missense variant in DCLRE1C with V- and J-gene trimming of TCR beta. Data from an earlier analysis indicated that most TCR beta V segments were productive either about 87% or about 30% of the time.

The PCR was carried out with 60 Vbeta primers and 13 Jbeta primers. Produced via immunoSEQ multiplex PCR; TCRdb's table is partial and in-frame only. Among around 120,000 clones listed, more than 70% were seen once. Sequencing input: PBMCs. This TCR was recovered from a human donor in good health. The V gene is TRBV4-1, the J gene TRBJ2-1; D possibly corresponds to TRBD1 (6 bases). The CDR3, as DNA: TGCGCCAGCAGCCTGGGGGCCGGGGATGAGCAGTTCTTC. Its translation is CASSLGAGDEQFF.